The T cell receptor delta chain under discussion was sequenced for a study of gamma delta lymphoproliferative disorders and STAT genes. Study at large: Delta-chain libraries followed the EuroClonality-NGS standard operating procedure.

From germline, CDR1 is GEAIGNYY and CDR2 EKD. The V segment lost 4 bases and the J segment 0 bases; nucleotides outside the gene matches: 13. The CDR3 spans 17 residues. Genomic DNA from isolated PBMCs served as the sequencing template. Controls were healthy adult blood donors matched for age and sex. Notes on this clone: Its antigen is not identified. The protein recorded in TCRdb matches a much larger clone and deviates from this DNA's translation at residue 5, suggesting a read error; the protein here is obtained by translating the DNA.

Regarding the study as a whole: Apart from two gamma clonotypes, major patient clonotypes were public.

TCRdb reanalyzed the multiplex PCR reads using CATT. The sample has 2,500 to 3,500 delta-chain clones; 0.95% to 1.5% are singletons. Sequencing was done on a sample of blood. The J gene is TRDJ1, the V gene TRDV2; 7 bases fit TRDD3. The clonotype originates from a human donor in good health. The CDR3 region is CACDSVTGAPYTDKLIF. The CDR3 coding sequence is TGTGCCTGTGATTCCGTAACTGGGGCCCCGTACACCGATAAACTCATCTTT.